The 21 T cell receptor beta chains presented below share a single source sample, sequenced in a study of cytomegalovirus exposure and HLA in healthy donors. Here immunoSEQ multiplex PCR was the method, and the copy in TCRdb shows in-frame clones only, minus some. The sample has under 65,000 clones, roughly 90% seen once. The specimen was PBMCs. The receptor set was obtained from a woman between 18 and 29 years old in good health and CMV-seropositive.

The gene calls are TRBV7-3 and TRBJ2-3, with 10 bases matching TRBD1. Germline values: CDR1 SGHTA, CDR2 FQGTGA. Trimming cost V 7 bases and J 1 base; bases outside gene matches: 5. The CDR3 sequence is 15 residues long. CDR3: CASTPGTGGTDTQYF. The CDR3 nucleotides read TGTGCCAGCACACCCGGGACAGGGGGCACAGATACGCAGTATTTT.

This clone was counted a few times. This chain joins TRBV30 and TRBJ1-6, with 9 bases matching TRBD1. CDR1 and CDR2 from the germline V gene are GTSNPN and SVGIG (reference sequence). This CDR3 contains 14 residues. V trimming: 0 bases; J trimming: 13 bases; junction bases outside the gene matches: 7. This CDR3 is CAWSVPGQGFPLHF. CDR3 DNA: TGTGCCTGGAGTGTTCCGGGACAGGGCTTTCCCCTCCACTTT.

This sequence joins TRBV4-2 and TRBJ2-5, with 10 bases matching TRBD2. The J segment lost 4 bases and the V segment lost 0 bases, leaving 8 bases of the junction unmatched. CDR3 length: 17 residues. From germline, CDR1 is LGHNA and CDR2 YNFKEQ. The CDR3 region is CASSQDGAGGPGETQYF. CDR3 nucleotide sequence: TGTGCCAGCAGCCAAGATGGAGCGGGGGGGCCGGGAGAGACCCAGTACTTC.

The chain has TRBV9 and TRBJ2-2, with D possibly TRBD1 on 5 matching bases. The CDR3 covers 13 residues. V was cut by 0 bases and J by 5 bases, with 5 bases left in between. Germline V CDR1 and CDR2: SGDLS, YYNGEE. CDR3 nucleotide sequence: TGTGCCAGCAGCGTAGAGGGGACCGGGGAGCTGTTTTTT. Protein sequence: CASSVEGTGELFF.

This sequence joins TRBV9 and TRBJ2-3, with 12 bases identical to TRBD2. CDR3 length: 16 amino acids. Germline V gene lookup returns CDR1 SGDLS and CDR2 YYNGEE. The V gene end was trimmed by 4 bases and the J gene end by 6 bases; junction bases not matched to a gene: 9. CDR3: CASSSSSGGALDTQYF. In DNA form, the CDR3 reads TGTGCCAGCAGCTCCTCTAGCGGGGGGGCGCTTGATACGCAGTATTTT.

The CDR3 nucleotides are TGTGCCAGCAGCTTAGTGGGAAGGGGGATTGTCCCGGAGACCCAGTACTTC. Amino acids: CASSLVGRGIVPETQYF. V usage is TRBV7-6 and J usage is TRBJ2-5; TRBD1 is a possible D gene (6 bases). V was shortened by 1 base and J by 5 bases, with 20 bases between the two germline ends. The CDR3 consists of 17 residues. Germline CDR1 reads SGHVS; CDR2 reads FNYEAQ.

In its sample, this clone was seen once. This sequence joins TRBV7-3 and TRBJ2-2, with TRBD1 identical over 7 bases. Trimming took 5 bases from V and 13 from J; bases not matched to a gene: 16. The V gene's germline CDR1 is SGHTA and CDR2 FQGTGA. The CDR3 totals 15 residues. The CDR3 spells CASSPYPTGNQGLFF. The CDR3, as DNA: TGTGCCAGCAGCCCGTACCCGACAGGGAATCAAGGGCTGTTTTTT.

CDR3 sequence (DNA): TGTGCCTGGACTAGACAGGGGAGCTATGGCTACACCTTC. Amino acids: CAWTRQGSYGYTF. The chain recombines TRBV30 with TRBJ1-2; 8 bases fit TRBD1. The CDR3 extends over 13 amino acids. Germline lookup yields CDR1 GTSNPN and CDR2 SVGIG (reference sequence). Trimming cost V 4 bases and J 4 bases; bases outside gene matches: 5. Looking up the rest from reference TRBV30 and TRBJ1-2 gives the full variable domain: SQTIHQWPATLVQPVGSPLSLECTVEGTSNPNLYWYRQAAGRGLQLLFYSVGIGQISSEVPQNLSASRPQDRQFILSSKKLLLSDSGFYLCAWTRQGSYGYTFGSGTRLTVV.

The chain couples TRBV9 to TRBJ1-1, with D uncertain. Per the germline V gene, CDR1 is SGDLS and CDR2 is YYNGEE. CDR3 length: 14 residues. V dropped 0 bases and J dropped 1 base, with 7 bases sitting between them. In DNA form, the CDR3 reads TGTGCCAGCAGCGTAGGACAAAGGAACACTGAAGCTTTCTTT. The encoded protein is CASSVGQRNTEAFF.

The V gene is TRBV4-3, the J gene TRBJ2-7, with D maybe TRBD2 (5 bases). Germline loops: CDR1 LGHNA, CDR2 YSLEER. The CDR3 is made up of 14 amino acids. Trimming removed 4 bases from V and 5 bases from J, with 15 bases in between. The chain's CDR3 is CASSPSRGENEQYF. In DNA, the CDR3 is TGCGCCAGCAGCCCGTCCCGGGGAGAAAACGAGCAGTACTTC.

This chain uses TRBV7-9 with TRBJ1-2, with a weak D call TRBD1 (6 bases). The CDR3 has 12 residues. In germline, CDR1 is SEHNR, CDR2 FQNEAQ (reference sequence). With 6 bases removed from V and 9 bases from J, the gap between germline ends came to 14 bases. CDR3 DNA sequence: TGTGCCAGCAGGCGGACAGAGACGAGCTACACCTTC. Protein sequence: CASRRTETSYTF.

The chain recombines TRBV18 with TRBJ2-5; D remains unclear. Trimming stripped 10 bases from V and 2 bases from J, with 14 bases between. This CDR3 spans 13 amino acids. In germline, CDR1 is KGHSH, CDR2 LQKENI. The CDR3 reads CATRPNSQETQYF. The CDR3 nucleotides read TGTGCCACCCGCCCCAACTCACAAGAGACCCAGTACTTC.

This chain's CDR3 is CATSRDRDTQETQYF. The CDR3, as DNA: TGTGCCACCAGCAGAGACCGGGACACCCAAGAGACCCAGTACTTC. V and J are TRBV15 and TRBJ2-5, with D maybe TRBD1 (6 bases). Germline lookup yields CDR1 LNHNV and CDR2 YYDKDF (reference sequence). Trimming stripped 0 bases from V and 1 base from J, with 9 bases between. The CDR3 length is 15 residues.

The V and J genes are TRBV18 and TRBJ1-1; tentative D call: TRBD1 (5 bases). The V gene lost 3 bases and the J gene lost 4 bases, with 21 bases spanning the gap. The CDR3 loop spans 17 amino acids. Germline CDR1 is KGHSH and CDR2 is LQKENI. The CDR3 sequence: CASSPTTADLGATEAFF. The CDR3 nucleotides are TGTGCCAGCTCACCGACGACAGCTGATCTTGGGGCCACTGAAGCTTTCTTT.

This clone was seen more than once but under ten times. This sequence joins TRBV28 and TRBJ1-2; a possible D gene is TRBD1 (6 bases). Trimming removed 6 bases from V and 8 bases from J, with 16 bases in between. Germline V CDR1 and CDR2: MDHEN, SYDVKM. This CDR3 region has 13 residues. The CDR3 coding sequence is TGTGCCAGCAGGCCCTCAGGGGCGCAAGGCTACACCTTC. Protein: CASRPSGAQGYTF.

V and J are TRBV7-2 and TRBJ1-5; 7 bases are shared with TRBD1. The CDR3 spans 15 residues. Trimming took 6 bases from V and 0 from J; bases not matched to a gene: 5. Germline V gene data show CDR1 as SGHTA and CDR2 as FQGNSA. CDR3 in DNA: TGTGCCAGCAGGCCAGGGGGTAGTAGCAATCAGCCCCAGCATTTT. Encoded protein: CASRPGGSSNQPQHF.

J is TRBJ1-1 and V is TRBV6-5; TRBD1 matches at 8 bases. The CDR3 spans 13 residues. The ends lost 6 bases at V and 7 bases at J; junction bases unmatched: 7. Germline V gene sequence: CDR1 MNHEY, CDR2 SVGAGI. Here the CDR3 DNA reads TGTGCCAGCAGACGACAGGGGAGCCGTGAAGCTTTCTTT. Translating gives CASRRQGSREAFF.

The CDR3 DNA sequence: TGTGCCAGCAGCTTAGAAGCCACCGTCAATCAGCCCCAGCATTTT. Residues: CASSLEATVNQPQHF. The V gene is TRBV7-2, the J gene TRBJ1-5; D remains unclear. The CDR3 is made up of 15 amino acids. The V gene lost 1 base and the J gene lost 3 bases, with 10 bases spanning the gap. The germline V gene has CDR1 SGHTA and CDR2 FQGNSA.

The rearrangement joins TRBV6-5 to TRBJ2-3, with 10 bases fitting TRBD2. Germline loops: CDR1 MNHEY, CDR2 SVGAGI. CDR3 length: 16 amino acids. V lost 4 bases to trimming and J lost 4 bases; unmatched junction nucleotides: 8. CDR3 coding DNA: TGTGCCAGCAGTTCATCAGCGGGGGGGCTCCCAGATACGCAGTATTTT. It is translated as CASSSSAGGLPDTQYF.

The chain combines TRBV7-3 with TRBJ2-1, with 12 bases identical to TRBD1. The ends lost 5 bases at V and 9 bases at J; junction bases unmatched: 11. The CDR3 is 16 amino acids. Germline CDR1 reads SGHTA; CDR2 reads FQGTGA. CDR3 region: CASSVSRDRGPSEQFF. The CDR3 nucleotides read TGTGCCAGCAGCGTATCTCGGGACAGGGGGCCTTCTGAGCAGTTCTTC. Full variable domain (outside the CDR3, taken from reference TRBV7-3 and TRBJ2-1): GAGVSQTPSNKVTEKGKYVELRCDPISGHTALYWYRQSLGQGPEFLIYFQGTGAADDSGLPNDRFFAVRPEGSVSTLKIQRTERGDSAVYLCASSVSRDRGPSEQFFGPGTRLTVL.

This sequence joins TRBV6-5 and TRBJ1-2; D is unclear. V lost 5 bases and J 6 bases, leaving 10 bases between the germline ends. The CDR3 is 12 amino acids. CDR1 MNHEY and CDR2 SVGAGI come from the germline V gene. CDR3 in amino acids: CASSARADGYTF. The CDR3 DNA follows: TGTGCCAGCAGTGCGCGCGCGGATGGCTACACCTTC.